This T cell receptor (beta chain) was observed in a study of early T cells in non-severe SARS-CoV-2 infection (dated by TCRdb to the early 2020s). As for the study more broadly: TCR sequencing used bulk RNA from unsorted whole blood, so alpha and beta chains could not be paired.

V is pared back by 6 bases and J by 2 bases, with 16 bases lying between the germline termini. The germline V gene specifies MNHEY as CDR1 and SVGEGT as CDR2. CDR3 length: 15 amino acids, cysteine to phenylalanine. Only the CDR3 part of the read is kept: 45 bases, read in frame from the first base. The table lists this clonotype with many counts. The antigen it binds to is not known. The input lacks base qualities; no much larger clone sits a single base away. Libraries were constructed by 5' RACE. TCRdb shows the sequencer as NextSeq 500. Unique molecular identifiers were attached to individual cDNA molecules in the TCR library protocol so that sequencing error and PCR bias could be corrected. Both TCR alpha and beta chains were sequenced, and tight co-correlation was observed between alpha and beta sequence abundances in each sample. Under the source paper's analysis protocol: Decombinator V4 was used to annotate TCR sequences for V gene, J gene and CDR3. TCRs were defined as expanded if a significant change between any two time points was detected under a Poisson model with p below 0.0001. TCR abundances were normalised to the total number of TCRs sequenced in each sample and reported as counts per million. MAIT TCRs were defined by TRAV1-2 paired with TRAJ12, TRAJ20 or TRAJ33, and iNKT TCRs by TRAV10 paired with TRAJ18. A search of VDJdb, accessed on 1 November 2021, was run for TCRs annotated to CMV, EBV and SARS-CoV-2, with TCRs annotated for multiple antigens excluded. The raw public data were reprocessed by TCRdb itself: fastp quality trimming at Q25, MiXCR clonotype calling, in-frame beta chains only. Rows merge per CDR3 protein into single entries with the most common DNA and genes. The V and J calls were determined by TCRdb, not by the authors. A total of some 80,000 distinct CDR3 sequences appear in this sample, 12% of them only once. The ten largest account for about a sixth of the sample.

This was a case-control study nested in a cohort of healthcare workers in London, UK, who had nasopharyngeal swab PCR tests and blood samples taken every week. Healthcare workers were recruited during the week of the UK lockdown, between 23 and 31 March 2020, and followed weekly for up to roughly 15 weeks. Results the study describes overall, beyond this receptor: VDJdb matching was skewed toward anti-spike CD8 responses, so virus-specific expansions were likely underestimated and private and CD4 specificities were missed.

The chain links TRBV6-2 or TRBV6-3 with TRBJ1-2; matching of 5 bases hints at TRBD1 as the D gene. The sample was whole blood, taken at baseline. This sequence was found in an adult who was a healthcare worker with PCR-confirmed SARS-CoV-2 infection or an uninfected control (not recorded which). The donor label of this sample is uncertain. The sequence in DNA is TGTGCCAGCAGCAAACCGGGACCGCTGAACTATGGCTACACCTTC. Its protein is CASSKPGPLNYGYTF.